The 26 T cell receptor beta chains given below trace back to one sample, sequenced in a study of T cells in Graves' hyperthyroidism and ophthalmopathy. Amplification of TCR beta CDR3 regions was performed using RNA transcripts as template. In the first-round RT-PCR of the TCR CDR3, the HTBI primer set was used. TCRdb redid the calling of the multiplex PCR reads with MiXCR, one entry per CDR3 protein. Found here are 650,000 to 700,000 distinct CDR3 sequences, about 18% of them singletons; the top ten hold roughly a sixth. The specimen sequenced was blood. These receptors were taken from a man in his fifties with Graves' hyperthyroidism.

The V and J genes are TRBV7-6 and TRBJ2-5; D not resolved. The CDR3 is 12 residues long. Trimming took 5 bases from V and 7 from J, leaving 11 bases between them. The germline V gene encodes CDR1 SGHVS and CDR2 FNYEAQ. CDR3 in DNA: TGTGCCAGCAGCCCCCCTGAAGGGACCCAGTACTTC. It specifies CASSPPEGTQYF. The complete variable domain, with remaining parts taken from reference TRBV7-6 and TRBJ2-5, reads GAGVSQSPRYKVTKRGQDVALRCDPISGHVSLYWYRQALGQGPEFLTYFNYEAQQDKSGLPNDRFSAERPEGSISTLTIQRTEQRDSAMYRCASSPPEGTQYFGPGTRLLVL.

The table lists this clonotype with many counts. This chain connects TRBV6-2 or TRBV6-3 to TRBJ1-5; D is unclear. Deletions cut 6 bases from V and 0 bases from J, with 6 bases between. CDR1 MNHEY and CDR2 SVGEGT come from the germline V gene. This CDR3 spans 13 amino acids. The CDR3 DNA reads TGTGCCAGCAGGAAAAATAGCAATCAGCCCCAGCATTTT. It encodes CASRKNSNQPQHF.

This clonotype was seen only a few times. V usage is TRBV28 and J usage is TRBJ2-2; TRBD2 matches 11 bases. The V and J ends lost 7 bases and 8 bases, in that order; junction bases with no gene match: 12. Germline V gives CDR1 MDHEN, CDR2 SYDVKM. CDR3 length: 16 residues. For the CDR3, the DNA is TGTGCCAGCAAATCACGACTAGCGGGAAGATATGGGGAGCTGTTTTTT. Encoded protein: CASKSRLAGRYGELFF. Full variable domain (missing parts from reference TRBV28 and TRBJ2-2): DVKVTQSSRYLVKRTGEKVFLECVQDMDHENMFWYRQDPGLGLRLIYFSYDVKMKEKGDIPEGYSVSREKKERFSLILESASTNQTSMYLCASKSRLAGRYGELFFGEGSRLTVL.

This clonotype was found many times. The chain uses TRBV2 and TRBJ2-5; no definite D call. Per germline, CDR1 SNHLY and CDR2 FYNNEI. The CDR3 is 12 amino acids. Trimming took 5 bases from V and 4 from J, leaving 8 bases between them. The CDR3: CASSRVRETQYF. The CDR3 DNA reads as TGTGCCAGCAGTCGGGTTCGAGAGACCCAGTACTTC.

This chain links TRBV24-1 with TRBJ2-1, with D maybe TRBD1 (8 bases). This CDR3 region has 15 residues. The ends were cut back, 6 bases at V and 7 bases at J, with 18 bases in the middle. Germline loops: CDR1 KGHDR, CDR2 SFDVKD. This CDR3 is CATSLTGGGRNEQFF. As DNA, the CDR3 is TGTGCCACCAGTTTAACAGGGGGAGGGAGGAATGAGCAGTTCTTC.

The rearrangement links TRBV7-9 to TRBJ2-7; a possible D gene is TRBD1 (7 bases). Trimming stripped 5 bases from V and 1 base from J, with 18 bases between. Germline V gene data show CDR1 as SEHNR and CDR2 as FQNEAQ (reference sequence). CDR3 length: 16 amino acids. The CDR3 here is CASSPPGGQWSYEQYF. The CDR3 DNA sequence: TGTGCCAGCAGCCCCCCCGGGGGACAGTGGTCCTACGAGCAGTACTTC.

The rearrangement links TRBV28 to TRBJ2-1, with 8 positions matching TRBD2. Trimming took 7 bases from V and 3 from J; bases not matched to a gene: 11. The CDR3 totals 16 residues. From germline, CDR1 is MDHEN and CDR2 SYDVKM. The CDR3 here is CASTSPGTRDYNEQFF. Written as DNA, the CDR3 is TGTGCCAGCACCTCCCCCGGGACTAGGGACTACAATGAGCAGTTCTTC.

The chain links TRBV19 to TRBJ2-1; the D gene is possibly TRBD2 (6 bases). From germline, CDR1 is LNHDA and CDR2 SQIVND (reference sequence). The V gene lost 2 bases and the J gene lost 6 bases, with 11 bases spanning the gap. This CDR3 contains 14 residues. CDR3 in amino acids: CASSIYERANEQFF. The CDR3 nucleotides are TGTGCCAGTAGTATATATGAGCGGGCCAATGAGCAGTTCTTC. The full variable domain, completed using reference TRBV19 and TRBJ2-1, is DGGITQSPKYLFRKEGQNVTLSCEQNLNHDAMYWYRQDPGQGLRLIYYSQIVNDFQKGDIAEGYSVSREKKESFPLTVTSAQKNPTAFYLCASSIYERANEQFFGPGTRLTVL.

The sample holds many counts of this clonotype. V gene TRBV30 combines with J gene TRBJ1-5; D remains ambiguous. The length of the CDR3 is 14 residues. Trimming shortened V by 0 bases and J by 4 bases, and 10 bases separated the two germline ends. Germline loops: CDR1 GTSNPN, CDR2 SVGIG (reference sequence). The CDR3 protein is CAWSVEGANQPQHF. CDR3 in DNA: TGTGCCTGGAGTGTTGAGGGAGCTAATCAGCCCCAGCATTTT.

This clonotype was seen a handful of times. The chain couples TRBV27 to TRBJ2-3; D possibly corresponds to TRBD2 (6 bases). The CDR3 contains 14 residues. Germline assignment: CDR1 MNHEY and CDR2 SMNVEV (reference sequence). V was clipped by 5 bases and J by 3 bases, with 12 bases between them. The CDR3 reads CASSRRGLTDTQYF. CDR3 sequence (DNA): TGTGCCAGCAGTAGACGGGGGTTGACAGATACGCAGTATTTT.

This clonotype was counted only a few times. V usage is TRBV5-1 and J usage is TRBJ1-2, with D possibly TRBD1 on 5 matching bases. V lost 1 base, J lost 6 bases, and 13 bases lay in between. The CDR3 loop spans 14 amino acids. Looked up from germline, CDR1 is SGHRS and CDR2 is YFSETQ. DNA for the CDR3: TGCGCCAGCAGCTTGTATGGCCTAGGGGATGGCTACACCTTC. Protein product: CASSLYGLGDGYTF. The variable domain in full, with the rest retrieved from reference TRBV5-1 and TRBJ1-2, is KAGVTQTPRYLIKTRGQQVTLSCSPISGHRSVSWYQQTPGQGLQFLFEYFSETQRNKGNFPGRFSGRQFSNSRSEMNVSTLELGDSALYLCASSLYGLGDGYTFGSGTRLTVV.

This clonotype was seen ten or more times. The chain joins TRBV7-2 to TRBJ2-1; D is undetermined. The germline CDR1 and CDR2 sequences are SGHTA and FQGNSA. This CDR3 region has 14 residues. V lost 1 base, J lost 10 bases, and 14 bases lay in between. The CDR3 reads CASSLGPQLREQFF. Written as DNA, the CDR3 is TGTGCCAGCAGCTTAGGGCCGCAATTAAGGGAGCAGTTCTTC.

This clonotype was seen repeatedly, ten times or more. The rearrangement joins TRBV28 to TRBJ1-5, with D maybe TRBD1 (5 bases). The germline V gene has CDR1 MDHEN and CDR2 SYDVKM. CDR3 length: 20 residues. V lost 2 bases and J lost 0, with 23 bases in between. CDR3 nucleotides: TGTGCCAGCAGTTTAGTTCCGACAGACGTATGGTGGTATAGCAATCAGCCCCAGCATTTT. This encodes CASSLVPTDVWWYSNQPQHF.

The table lists this clonotype with many counts. V usage is TRBV7-2 and J usage is TRBJ2-7; TRBD1 aligns across 11 bases. Germline-derived CDR1 and CDR2 are SGHTA and FQGNSA. V trimming: 5 bases; J trimming: 4 bases; junction bases outside the gene matches: 4. The CDR3 has 14 amino acids. CDR3 sequence: CASSMDRGLYEQYF. The CDR3 region has the DNA TGTGCCAGCAGCATGGACAGGGGGCTATACGAGCAGTACTTC.

There are many counts of this clonotype. The chain carries TRBV6-5 and TRBJ1-4; D possibly corresponds to TRBD1 (5 bases). Trimming stripped 0 bases from V and 8 bases from J, with 16 bases between. The germline V gene has CDR1 MNHEY and CDR2 SVGAGI. The CDR3 is made up of 16 amino acids. The CDR3 bases are TGTGCCAGCAGTTACTCCAGGACAACCCCTACCGAAAAACTGTTTTTT. It translates to CASSYSRTTPTEKLFF.

In this sample, this clonotype turned up many times. The CDR3 nucleotides are TGTGCCAGCAGATCCTTTGAGACTAGCGGGAGGGATAATGAGCAGTTCTTC. Amino acid sequence: CASRSFETSGRDNEQFF. The chain uses TRBV2 and TRBJ2-1; 14 bases match TRBD2. The CDR3 is made up of 17 amino acids. Germline V gives CDR1 SNHLY, CDR2 FYNNEI. V was pared by 6 bases and J by 7 bases, with 11 bases of the junction left unmatched.

The rearrangement joins TRBV7-2 to TRBJ2-7; D tentatively fits TRBD1 or TRBD2 (6 bases each). The V gene lost 2 bases and the J gene lost 6 bases, with 20 bases spanning the gap. Germline CDR1 SGHTA, CDR2 FQGNSA. The CDR3 runs 16 residues. The CDR3 DNA sequence: TGTGCCAGCAGCTTATGGTCTGGCAGGGGAGGCCTCGAGCAGTACTTC. Translation: CASSLWSGRGGLEQYF.

The rearrangement uses TRBV19 and TRBJ1-5; D possibly corresponds to TRBD1 (5 bases). Trimming removed 1 base from V and 4 bases from J, with 11 bases in between. The CDR3 spans 15 residues. Germline-derived CDR1 and CDR2 are LNHDA and SQIVND (reference sequence). The chain's CDR3 is CASSIGRGVNQPQHF. Here the CDR3 DNA reads TGTGCCAGTAGTATAGGGCGAGGGGTAAATCAGCCCCAGCATTTT.

This clonotype was seen more than once but under ten times. V and J are TRBV6-5 and TRBJ2-2; D possibly uses TRBD1 or TRBD2 (5 bases each). Germline CDR1 and CDR2: MNHEY and SVGAGI. The CDR3 extends over 16 amino acids. Trimming took 0 bases from V and 10 from J, leaving 18 bases between them. The CDR3 bases are TGTGCCAGCAGTTACTCGATTGGGACCCACGTCCCGGAGCTGTTTTTT. Translated: CASSYSIGTHVPELFF.

The table lists this clonotype with a few counts. The V gene is TRBV27, the J gene TRBJ1-2, with TRBD1 as a possible D gene (5 bases). V lost 2 bases to trimming and J lost 4 bases, with 11 bases between them. CDR1 MNHEY and CDR2 SMNVEV come from the germline V gene (reference sequence). The CDR3 contains 14 residues. CDR3 sequence reads: CASSLRREGYGYTF. Written as DNA, the CDR3 is TGTGCCAGCAGTTTACGCAGGGAAGGCTATGGCTACACCTTC.

The table lists this clonotype with a count of one. A much larger clone lies a single base off, so this may be a read error. CDR3 in amino acids: CAGSGYGTDTQYF. The CDR3 DNA follows: TGTGCCGGCAGCGGGTACGGCACAGATACGCAGTATTTT. The V gene is TRBV14, the J gene TRBJ2-3, with D maybe TRBD2 (6 bases). CDR3 length equals 13 residues. Germline CDR1 is SGHDN and CDR2 is FVKESK.

This clonotype was observed a few times. The chain joins TRBV20-1 to TRBJ2-1, with 10 bases identical to TRBD2. Looked up from germline, CDR1 is DFQATT and CDR2 is SNEGSKA (reference sequence). The trim removed 0 bases at V and 6 bases at J, leaving 2 bases unmatched. The CDR3 sequence is 14 residues long. This chain's CDR3 is CSARDTSGTNEQFF. The CDR3 DNA sequence: TGCAGTGCTAGAGATACTAGCGGGACCAATGAGCAGTTCTTC.

There are many counts of this clonotype. V gene TRBV7-8 combines with J gene TRBJ2-3; no reliable D call. Trimming shortened V by 2 bases and J by 4 bases, and 10 bases separated the two germline ends. CDR3 length: 14 amino acids. Germline V gene data show CDR1 as SGHVS and CDR2 as FQNEAQ. The CDR3, as DNA: TGTGCCAGCAGCTTAAACGTGTTAGCAGATACGCAGTATTTT. Protein product: CASSLNVLADTQYF.

The sample holds many counts of this clonotype. The chain carries TRBV20-1 and TRBJ2-7; D call uncertain. Germline V lookup: CDR1 DFQATT, CDR2 SNEGSKA (reference sequence). Trimming cost V 1 base and J 0 bases, with 7 bases left between them. The CDR3 covers 13 residues. In DNA form, the CDR3 reads TGCAGTGCTAGAGGGCAGGACTCCTACGAGCAGTACTTC. It is translated as CSARGQDSYEQYF.

This clonotype was detected ten times or more. The CDR3 DNA is TGTGCCACCAGCAGAGGACCGGTCTCCTACGAGCAGTACTTC. It translates to CATSRGPVSYEQYF. The chain employs TRBV15 and TRBJ2-7; unclear D gene. V lost 1 base, J lost 0 bases, and 7 bases lay in between. The CDR3 is 14 amino acids. In germline, CDR1 is LNHNV, CDR2 YYDKDF (reference sequence).

This clonotype was seen only a few times. This chain connects TRBV9 to TRBJ1-6; 8 bases are shared with TRBD1. The V gene end was trimmed by 4 bases and the J gene end by 11 bases; junction bases not matched to a gene: 11. The CDR3 covers 15 residues. Germline CDR1 reads SGDLS; CDR2 reads YYNGEE. The CDR3 reads CASSLRQGTSAPLHF. The CDR3 nucleotides read TGTGCCAGCAGCCTCAGACAGGGGACTTCGGCACCCCTCCACTTT. The full variable domain, its missing parts supplied by reference TRBV9 and TRBJ1-6, is DSGVTQTPKHLITATGQRVTLRCSPRSGDLSVYWYQQSLDQGLQFLIQYYNGEERAKGNILERFSAQQFPDLHSELNLSSLELGDSALYFCASSLRQGTSAPLHFGNGTRLTVT.